This T cell receptor (beta chain) was sequenced in a study of shared clonotypes between healthy human individuals. Study results and caveats: Generation probability values for non-shared clonotypes were lower than those for clonotypes shared by all four donors. With a handful of donors compared, 4% to 5% of naive CD4 clonotypes were shared.

Deep-level assay runs were performed. TCRdb's table, derived via immunoSEQ multiplex PCR, lists solely in-frame clones and lacks some. Of roughly 2.5 million clones listed, just over 90% are singletons. Adults of Caucasian background living in Nashville, Tennessee made up all donors. As to this clone: The antigen is not known. The sample carries other DNA sequences with the same CDR3.

The receptor was isolated from a man aged 18 to 29 in good health. Sequences were obtained from naive CD4+ T cells sorted from blood. Stated subset: CD45RA+ positively selected.

CDR3 amino acids: CSPLGQETQYF. In nucleotides, the CDR3 is TGCAGTCCGCTGGGACAAGAGACCCAGTACTTC. V and J are TRBV20-1 and TRBJ2-5; no definite D call. Trimming shortened V by 8 bases and J by 2 bases, and 9 bases separated the two germline ends. Per the germline V gene, CDR1 is DFQATT and CDR2 is SNEGSKA (reference sequence). This CDR3 contains 11 residues.